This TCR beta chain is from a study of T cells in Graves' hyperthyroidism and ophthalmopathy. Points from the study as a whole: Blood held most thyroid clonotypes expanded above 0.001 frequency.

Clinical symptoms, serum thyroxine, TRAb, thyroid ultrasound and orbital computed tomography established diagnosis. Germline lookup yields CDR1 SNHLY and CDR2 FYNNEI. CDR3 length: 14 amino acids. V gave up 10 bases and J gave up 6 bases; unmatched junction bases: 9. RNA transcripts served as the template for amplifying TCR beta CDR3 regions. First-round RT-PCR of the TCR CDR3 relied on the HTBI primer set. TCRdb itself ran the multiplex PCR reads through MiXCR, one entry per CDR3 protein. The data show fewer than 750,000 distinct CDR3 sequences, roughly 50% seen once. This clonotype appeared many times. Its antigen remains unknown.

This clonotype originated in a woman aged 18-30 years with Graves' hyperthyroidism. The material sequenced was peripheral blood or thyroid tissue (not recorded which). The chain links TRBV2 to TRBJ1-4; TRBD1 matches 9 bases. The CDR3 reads CAISPRDRDEKLFF. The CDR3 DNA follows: TGTGCCATTTCCCCGCGGGACAGGGATGAAAAACTGTTTTTT.